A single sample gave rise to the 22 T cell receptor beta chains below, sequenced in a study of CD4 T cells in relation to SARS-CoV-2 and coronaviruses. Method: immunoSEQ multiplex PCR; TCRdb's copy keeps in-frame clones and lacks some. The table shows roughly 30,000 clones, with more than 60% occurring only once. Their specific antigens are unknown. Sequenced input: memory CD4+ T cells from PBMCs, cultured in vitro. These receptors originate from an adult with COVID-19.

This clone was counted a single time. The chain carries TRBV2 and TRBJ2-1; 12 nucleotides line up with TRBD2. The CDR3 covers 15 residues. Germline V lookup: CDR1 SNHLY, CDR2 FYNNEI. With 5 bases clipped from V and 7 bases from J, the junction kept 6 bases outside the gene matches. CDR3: CASSPTSGSFNEQFF. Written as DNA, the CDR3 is TGTGCCAGCAGTCCGACTAGCGGGAGCTTTAATGAGCAGTTCTTC.

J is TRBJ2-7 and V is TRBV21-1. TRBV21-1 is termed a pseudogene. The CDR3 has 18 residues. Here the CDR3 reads CASSKVGGGHRASYEQYF. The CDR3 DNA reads TGTGCCAGCAGCAAAGTAGGGGGAGGTCACAGGGCATCCTACGAGCAGTACTTC.

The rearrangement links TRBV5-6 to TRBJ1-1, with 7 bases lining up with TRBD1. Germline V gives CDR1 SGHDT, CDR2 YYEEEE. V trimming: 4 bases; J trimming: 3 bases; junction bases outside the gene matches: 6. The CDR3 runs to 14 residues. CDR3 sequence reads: CASSRYDRDTEAFF. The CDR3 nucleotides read TGTGCCAGCAGCCGTTACGACAGGGACACTGAAGCTTTCTTT.

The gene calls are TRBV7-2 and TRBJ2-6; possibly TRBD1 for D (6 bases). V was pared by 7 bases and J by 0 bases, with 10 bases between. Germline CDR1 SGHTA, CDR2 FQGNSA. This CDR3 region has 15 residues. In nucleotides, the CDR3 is TGTGCCAGCACGAGACAGGCCTCTGGGGCCAACGTCCTGACTTTC. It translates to CASTRQASGANVLTF.

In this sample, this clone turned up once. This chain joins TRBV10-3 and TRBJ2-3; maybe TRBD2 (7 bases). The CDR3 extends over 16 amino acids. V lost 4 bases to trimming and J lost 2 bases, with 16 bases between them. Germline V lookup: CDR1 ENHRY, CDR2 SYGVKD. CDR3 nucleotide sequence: TGTGCCATCAGTGTCGGGGGGACACTCATCACAGATACGCAGTATTTT. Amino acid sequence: CAISVGGTLITDTQYF.

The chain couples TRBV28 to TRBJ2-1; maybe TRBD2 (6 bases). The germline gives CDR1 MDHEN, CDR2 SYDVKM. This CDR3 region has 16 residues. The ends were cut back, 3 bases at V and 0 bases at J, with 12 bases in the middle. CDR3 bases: TGTGCCAGCAGTTTCTACGGGGGAAGCTCCTACAATGAGCAGTTCTTC. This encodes CASSFYGGSSYNEQFF.

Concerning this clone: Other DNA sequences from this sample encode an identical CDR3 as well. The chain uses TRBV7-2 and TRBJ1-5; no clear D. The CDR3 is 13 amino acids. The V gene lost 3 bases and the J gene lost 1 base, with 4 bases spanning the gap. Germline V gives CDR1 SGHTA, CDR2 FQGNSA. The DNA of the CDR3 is TGTGCCAGCAGCTTCTCAAGCAATCAGCCCCAGCATTTT. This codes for CASSFSSNQPQHF.

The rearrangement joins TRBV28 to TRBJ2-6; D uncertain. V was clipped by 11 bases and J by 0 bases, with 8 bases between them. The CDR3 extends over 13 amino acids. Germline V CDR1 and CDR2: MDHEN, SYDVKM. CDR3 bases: TGTGCCGGCCAGGACTCTGGGGCCAACGTCCTGACTTTC. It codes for CAGQDSGANVLTF.

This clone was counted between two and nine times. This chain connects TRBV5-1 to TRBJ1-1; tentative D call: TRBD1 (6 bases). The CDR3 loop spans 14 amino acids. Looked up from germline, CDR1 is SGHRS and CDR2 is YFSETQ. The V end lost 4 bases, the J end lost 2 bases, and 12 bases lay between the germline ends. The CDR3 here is CASSPPGVNTEAFF. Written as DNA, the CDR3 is TGCGCCAGCAGCCCGCCAGGGGTAAACACTGAAGCTTTCTTT.

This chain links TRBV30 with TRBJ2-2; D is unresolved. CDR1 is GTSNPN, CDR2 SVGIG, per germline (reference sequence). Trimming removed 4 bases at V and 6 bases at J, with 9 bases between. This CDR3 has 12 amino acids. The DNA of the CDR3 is TGTGCCTGGACCCAGTATCCCGGGGAGCTGTTTTTT. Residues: CAWTQYPGELFF.

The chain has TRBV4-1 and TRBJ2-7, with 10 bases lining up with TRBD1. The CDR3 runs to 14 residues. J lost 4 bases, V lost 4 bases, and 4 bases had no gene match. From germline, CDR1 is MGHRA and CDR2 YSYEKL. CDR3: CASSRGTGAYEQYF. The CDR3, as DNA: TGCGCCAGCAGCCGCGGGACAGGGGCTTACGAGCAGTACTTC.

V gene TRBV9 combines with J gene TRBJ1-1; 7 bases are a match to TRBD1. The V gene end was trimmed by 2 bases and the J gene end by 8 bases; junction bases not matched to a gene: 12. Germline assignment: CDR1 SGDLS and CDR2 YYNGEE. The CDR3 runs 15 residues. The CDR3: CASSVPSDREGEAFF. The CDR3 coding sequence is TGTGCCAGCAGCGTTCCTTCCGACAGGGAAGGGGAAGCTTTCTTT.

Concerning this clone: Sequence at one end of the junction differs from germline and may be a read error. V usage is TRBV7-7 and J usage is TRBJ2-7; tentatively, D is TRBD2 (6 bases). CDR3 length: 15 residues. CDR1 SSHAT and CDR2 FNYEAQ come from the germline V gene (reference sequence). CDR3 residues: CASSLQNGGGYEQYF. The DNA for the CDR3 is TGTGCTAGCAGCTTGCAGAATGGCGGAGGGTACGAGCAGTACTTC.

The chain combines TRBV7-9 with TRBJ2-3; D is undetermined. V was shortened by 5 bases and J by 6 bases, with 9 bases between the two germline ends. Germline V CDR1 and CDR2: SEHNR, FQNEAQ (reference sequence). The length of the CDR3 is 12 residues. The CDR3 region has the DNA TGTGCCAGCAGCCCTCCGACCGATACGCAGTATTTT. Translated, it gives CASSPPTDTQYF.

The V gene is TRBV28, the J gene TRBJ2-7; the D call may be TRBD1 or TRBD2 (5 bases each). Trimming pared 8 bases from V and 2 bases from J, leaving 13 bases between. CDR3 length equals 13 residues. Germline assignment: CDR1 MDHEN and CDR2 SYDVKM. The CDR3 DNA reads TGTGCCAGCGTACGGGGCCAACCCTACGAGCAGTACTTC. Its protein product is CASVRGQPYEQYF.

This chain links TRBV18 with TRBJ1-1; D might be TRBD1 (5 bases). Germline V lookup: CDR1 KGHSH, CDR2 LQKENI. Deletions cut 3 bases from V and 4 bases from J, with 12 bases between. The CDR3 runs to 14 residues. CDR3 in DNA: TGTGCCAGCTCACCCCCAGGAGGGGCCACTGAAGCTTTCTTT. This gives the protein CASSPPGGATEAFF.

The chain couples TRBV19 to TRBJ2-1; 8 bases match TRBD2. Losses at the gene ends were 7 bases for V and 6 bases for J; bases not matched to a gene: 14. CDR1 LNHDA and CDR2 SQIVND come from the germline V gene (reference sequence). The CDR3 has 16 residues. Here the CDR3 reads CASKWSGRTGSNEQFF. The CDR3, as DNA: TGTGCCAGTAAATGGAGCGGGAGAACGGGCAGCAATGAGCAGTTCTTC.

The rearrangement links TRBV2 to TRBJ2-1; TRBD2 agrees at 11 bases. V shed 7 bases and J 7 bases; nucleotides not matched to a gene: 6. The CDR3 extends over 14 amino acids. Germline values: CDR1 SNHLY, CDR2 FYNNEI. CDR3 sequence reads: CASKETSGINEQFF. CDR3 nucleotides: TGTGCCAGCAAAGAGACTAGCGGGATAAATGAGCAGTTCTTC.

The CDR3 loop reads CASSLRGQLRTDTQYF. CDR3 coding DNA: TGTGCCAGCAGCTTAAGAGGGCAGCTGCGAACAGATACGCAGTATTTT. V gene TRBV7-3 combines with J gene TRBJ2-3; a possible D gene is TRBD2 (5 bases). Trimming removed 1 base from V and 3 bases from J, with 14 bases in between. This CDR3 has 16 residues. Germline assignment: CDR1 SGHTA and CDR2 FQGTGA.

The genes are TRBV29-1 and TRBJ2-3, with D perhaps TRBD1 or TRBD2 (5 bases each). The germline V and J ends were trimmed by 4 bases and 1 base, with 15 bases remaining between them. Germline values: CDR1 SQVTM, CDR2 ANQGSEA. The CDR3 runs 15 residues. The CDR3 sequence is CSVVRGVGGTDTQYF. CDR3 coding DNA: TGCAGCGTTGTTCGAGGGGTTGGGGGCACAGATACGCAGTATTTT.

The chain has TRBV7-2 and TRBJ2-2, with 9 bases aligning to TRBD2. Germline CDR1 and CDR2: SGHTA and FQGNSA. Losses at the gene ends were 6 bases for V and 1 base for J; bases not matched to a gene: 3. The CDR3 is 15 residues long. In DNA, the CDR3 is TGTGCCAGCAGAAAAGCGGGAGGGAACACCGGGGAGCTGTTTTTT. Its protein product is CASRKAGGNTGELFF.

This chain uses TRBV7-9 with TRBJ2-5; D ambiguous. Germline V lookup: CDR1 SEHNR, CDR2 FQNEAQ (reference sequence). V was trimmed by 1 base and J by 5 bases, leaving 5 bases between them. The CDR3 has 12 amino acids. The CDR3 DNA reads TGTGCCAGCAGCTTAGACGTTGAGACCCAGTACTTC. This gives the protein CASSLDVETQYF.